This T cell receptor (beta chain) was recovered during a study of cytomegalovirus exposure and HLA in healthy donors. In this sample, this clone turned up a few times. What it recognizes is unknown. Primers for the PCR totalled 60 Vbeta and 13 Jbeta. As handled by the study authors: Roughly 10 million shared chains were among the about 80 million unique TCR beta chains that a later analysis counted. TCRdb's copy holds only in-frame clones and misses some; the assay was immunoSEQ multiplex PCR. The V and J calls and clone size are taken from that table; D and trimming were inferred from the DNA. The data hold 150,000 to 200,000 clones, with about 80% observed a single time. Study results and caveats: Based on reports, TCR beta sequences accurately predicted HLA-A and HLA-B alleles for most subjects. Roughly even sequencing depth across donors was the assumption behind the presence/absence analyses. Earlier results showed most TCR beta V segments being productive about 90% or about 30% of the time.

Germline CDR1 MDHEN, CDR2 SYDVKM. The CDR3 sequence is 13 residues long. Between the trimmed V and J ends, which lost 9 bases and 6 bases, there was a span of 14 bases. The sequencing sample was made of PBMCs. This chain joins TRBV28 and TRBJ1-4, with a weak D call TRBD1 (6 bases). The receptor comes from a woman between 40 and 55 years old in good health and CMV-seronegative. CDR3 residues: CASSRGLDEKLFF. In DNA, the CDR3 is TGTGCCAGTTCCAGGGGTTTAGATGAAAAACTGTTTTTT. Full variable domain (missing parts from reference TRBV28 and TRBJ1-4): DVKVTQSSRYLVKRTGEKVFLECVQDMDHENMFWYRQDPGLGLRLIYFSYDVKMKEKGDIPEGYSVSREKKERFSLILESASTNQTSMYLCASSRGLDEKLFFGSGTQLSVL.